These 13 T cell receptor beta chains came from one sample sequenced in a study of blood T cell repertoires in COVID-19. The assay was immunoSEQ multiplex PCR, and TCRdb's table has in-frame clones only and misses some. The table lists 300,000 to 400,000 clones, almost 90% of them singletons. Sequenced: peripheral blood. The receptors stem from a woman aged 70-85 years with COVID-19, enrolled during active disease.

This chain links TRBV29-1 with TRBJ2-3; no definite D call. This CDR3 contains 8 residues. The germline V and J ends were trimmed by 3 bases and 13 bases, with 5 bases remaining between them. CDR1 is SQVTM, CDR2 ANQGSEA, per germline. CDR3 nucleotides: TGCAGCGTTGAGTCAGAGTATTTT. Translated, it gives CSVESEYF.

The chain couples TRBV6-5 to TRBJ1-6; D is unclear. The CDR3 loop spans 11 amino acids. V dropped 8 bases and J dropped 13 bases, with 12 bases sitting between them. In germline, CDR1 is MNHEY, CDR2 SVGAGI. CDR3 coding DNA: TGTGCCAGCGGTTTGGTTACTCCCCTCCACTTT. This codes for CASGLVTPLHF.

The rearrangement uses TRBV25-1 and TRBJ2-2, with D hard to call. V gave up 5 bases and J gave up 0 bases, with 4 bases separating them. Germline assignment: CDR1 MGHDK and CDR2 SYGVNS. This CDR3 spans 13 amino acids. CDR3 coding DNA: TGTGCCAGCAGTTTATCGAACACCGGGGAGCTGTTTTTT. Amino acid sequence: CASSLSNTGELFF.

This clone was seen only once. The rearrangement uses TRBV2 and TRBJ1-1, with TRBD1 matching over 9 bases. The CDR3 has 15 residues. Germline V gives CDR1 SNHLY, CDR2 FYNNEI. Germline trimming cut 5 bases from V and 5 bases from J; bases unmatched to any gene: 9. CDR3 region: CASSRWGQGLTEAFF. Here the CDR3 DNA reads TGTGCCAGCAGTCGGTGGGGACAGGGTTTAACTGAAGCTTTCTTT.

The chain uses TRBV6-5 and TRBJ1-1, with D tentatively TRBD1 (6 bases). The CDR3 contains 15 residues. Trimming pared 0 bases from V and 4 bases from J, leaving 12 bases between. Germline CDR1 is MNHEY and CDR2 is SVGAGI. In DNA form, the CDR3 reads TGTGCCAGCAGTTACTCGATAGGGGGTGGCACTGAAGCTTTCTTT. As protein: CASSYSIGGGTEAFF.

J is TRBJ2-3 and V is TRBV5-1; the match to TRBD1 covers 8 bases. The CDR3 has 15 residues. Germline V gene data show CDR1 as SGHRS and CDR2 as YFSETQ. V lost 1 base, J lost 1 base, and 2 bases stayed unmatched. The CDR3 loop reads CASSLTGGGTDTQYF. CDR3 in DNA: TGCGCCAGCAGCTTGACAGGGGGAGGCACAGATACGCAGTATTTT. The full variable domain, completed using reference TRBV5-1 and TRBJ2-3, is KAGVTQTPRYLIKTRGQQVTLSCSPISGHRSVSWYQQTPGQGLQFLFEYFSETQRNKGNFPGRFSGRQFSNSRSEMNVSTLELGDSALYLCASSLTGGGTDTQYFGPGTRLTVL.

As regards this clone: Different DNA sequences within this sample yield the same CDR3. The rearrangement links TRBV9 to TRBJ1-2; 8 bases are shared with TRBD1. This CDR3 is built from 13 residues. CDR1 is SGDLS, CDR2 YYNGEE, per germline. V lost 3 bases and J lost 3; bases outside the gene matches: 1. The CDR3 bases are TGTGCCAGCAGCGGACAGGGGTACTATGGCTACACCTTC. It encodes CASSGQGYYGYTF.

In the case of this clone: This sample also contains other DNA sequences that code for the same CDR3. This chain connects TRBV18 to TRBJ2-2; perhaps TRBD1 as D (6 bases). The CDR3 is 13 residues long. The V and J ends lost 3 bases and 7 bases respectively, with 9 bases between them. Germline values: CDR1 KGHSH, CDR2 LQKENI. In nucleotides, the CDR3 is TGTGCCAGCTCACCTCAGGGGTTCGGGGAGCTGTTTTTT. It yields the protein CASSPQGFGELFF. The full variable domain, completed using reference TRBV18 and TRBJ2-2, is NAGVMQNPRHLVRRRGQEARLRCSPMKGHSHVYWYRQLPEEGLKFMVYLQKENIIDESGMPKERFSAEFPKEGPSILRIQQVVRGDSAAYFCASSPQGFGELFFGEGSRLTVL.

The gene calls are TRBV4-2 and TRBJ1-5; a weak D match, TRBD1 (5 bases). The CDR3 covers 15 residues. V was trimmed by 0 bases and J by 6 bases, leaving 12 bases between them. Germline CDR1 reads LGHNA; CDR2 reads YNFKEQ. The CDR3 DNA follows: TGTGCCAGCAGCCAAGATAGGCAGGGAATTCAGCCCCAGCATTTT. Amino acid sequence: CASSQDRQGIQPQHF.

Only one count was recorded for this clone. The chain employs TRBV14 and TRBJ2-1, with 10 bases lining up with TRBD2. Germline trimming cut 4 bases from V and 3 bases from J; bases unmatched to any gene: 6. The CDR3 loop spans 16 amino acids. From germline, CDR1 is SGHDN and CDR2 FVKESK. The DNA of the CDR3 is TGTGCCAGCAGCCTAAGCGGGGGGGCTTACTACAATGAGCAGTTCTTC. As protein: CASSLSGGAYYNEQFF.

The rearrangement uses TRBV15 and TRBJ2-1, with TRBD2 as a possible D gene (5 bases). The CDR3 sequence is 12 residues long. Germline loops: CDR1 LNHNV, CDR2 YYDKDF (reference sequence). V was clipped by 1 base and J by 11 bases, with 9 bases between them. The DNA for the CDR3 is TGTGCCACCAGCAGAGTAGAGGGAAAGCAGTTCTTC. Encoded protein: CATSRVEGKQFF.

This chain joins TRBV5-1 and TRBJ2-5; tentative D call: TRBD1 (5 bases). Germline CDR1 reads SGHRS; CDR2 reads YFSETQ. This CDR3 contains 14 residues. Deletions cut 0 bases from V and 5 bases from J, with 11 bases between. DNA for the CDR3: TGCGCCAGCAGCTTGGTAGGGGTTGGCGAGACCCAGTACTTC. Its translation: CASSLVGVGETQYF.

In nucleotides, the CDR3 is TGTGCCAGCAGTTACTTTCGGGACAGACCTAATGAGCAGTTCTTC. This translates into CASSYFRDRPNEQFF. The chain couples TRBV6-6 to TRBJ2-1, with 7 bases that match TRBD1. Trimming at V came to 1 base and at J to 7 bases, leaving 7 bases not matched to a gene. The CDR3 totals 15 residues. The V gene's germline CDR1 is MNHNY and CDR2 SVGAGI (reference sequence).